This entry lists 9 T cell receptor beta chains sequenced from one sample in a study of blood T cell repertoires in COVID-19. TCRdb's table, derived via immunoSEQ multiplex PCR, lists solely in-frame clones and lacks some. The profile shows around 110,000 clones, around nine tenths of them singletons. The material sequenced was peripheral blood. These receptors were collected from a woman in her 30s with acute or convalescent COVID-19.

This clone has just a few counts. This chain uses TRBV19 with TRBJ2-6; D ambiguous. The CDR3 totals 15 residues. Germline lookup yields CDR1 LNHDA and CDR2 SQIVND (reference sequence). Trimming stripped 3 bases from V and 0 bases from J, with 6 bases between. CDR3 nucleotide sequence: TGTGCCAGTAGTATCCCGGGCTCTGGGGCCAACGTCCTGACTTTC. Amino acids: CASSIPGSGANVLTF.

This sequence joins TRBV6-5 and TRBJ1-2, with no clear D. The CDR3 is 13 residues long. V dropped 1 base and J dropped 8 bases, with 11 bases sitting between them. Germline V CDR1 and CDR2: MNHEY, SVGAGI. The DNA for the CDR3 is TGTGCCAGCAGTTACTTTGGAGGGAAAGGCTACACCTTC. Its translation is CASSYFGGKGYTF.

This clone has a single count. The chain employs TRBV28 and TRBJ2-1; 9 bases are a match to TRBD2. V shed 5 bases and J 0 bases; nucleotides not matched to a gene: 17. The CDR3 is 20 residues long. Germline lookup yields CDR1 MDHEN and CDR2 SYDVKM. Here the CDR3 reads CASSPLRASGTHSSYNEQFF. The CDR3 DNA sequence: TGTGCCAGCAGTCCCTTAAGGGCTAGCGGGACCCATAGCTCCTACAATGAGCAGTTCTTC.

The chain links TRBV5-1 to TRBJ2-2; D unclear. This CDR3 region has 15 residues. Germline V CDR1 and CDR2: SGHRS, YFSETQ. The germline V and J ends were trimmed by 0 bases and 0 bases, with 6 bases remaining between them. The CDR3 region is CASSLGYSNTGELFF. Here the CDR3 DNA reads TGCGCCAGCAGCTTGGGGTACTCGAACACCGGGGAGCTGTTTTTT.

V and J are TRBV2 and TRBJ2-7; no clear D. The CDR3 extends over 13 amino acids. CDR1 is SNHLY, CDR2 FYNNEI, per germline. The V and J ends lost 2 bases and 3 bases respectively, with 8 bases between them. The CDR3 bases are TGTGCCAGCAGTGAACTACGGGTCTACGAGCAGTACTTC. Amino acids: CASSELRVYEQYF.

This chain links TRBV5-6 with TRBJ1-2; 9 nucleotides align to TRBD1. This CDR3 has 15 residues. Germline trimming cut 2 bases from V and 2 bases from J; bases unmatched to any gene: 4. Germline lookup yields CDR1 SGHDT and CDR2 YYEEEE. The CDR3 here is CASSFAGTGNYGYTF. The CDR3 DNA is TGTGCCAGCAGCTTTGCCGGGACAGGGAACTATGGCTACACCTTC.

This chain links TRBV29-1 with TRBJ2-7; 8 bases match TRBD1. The CDR3 runs 13 residues. V lost 4 bases to trimming and J lost 3 bases; unmatched junction nucleotides: 5. Germline values: CDR1 SQVTM, CDR2 ANQGSEA. The CDR3 region has the DNA TGCAGCGTTGTGGACAGGGCTTACTACGAGCAGTACTTC. Translated: CSVVDRAYYEQYF.

The chain employs TRBV27 and TRBJ2-5; 7 bases are a match to TRBD1. Germline V gives CDR1 MNHEY, CDR2 SMNVEV (reference sequence). The CDR3 runs to 12 residues. Unmatched junction bases numbered 0, after V lost 6 bases and J lost 2 bases. The CDR3 here is CASRQGQETQYF. In nucleotides, the CDR3 is TGTGCCAGCAGACAGGGGCAAGAGACCCAGTACTTC.

V and J are TRBV19 and TRBJ1-1; 7 bases line up with TRBD1. CDR3 size: 15 residues. With V trimmed by 5 bases and J by 4 bases, 10 bases remained unmatched. Germline values: CDR1 LNHDA, CDR2 SQIVND (reference sequence). This CDR3 is CASSETGQSLTEAFF. CDR3 coding DNA: TGTGCCAGTAGTGAGACGGGACAGTCTCTCACTGAAGCTTTCTTT.